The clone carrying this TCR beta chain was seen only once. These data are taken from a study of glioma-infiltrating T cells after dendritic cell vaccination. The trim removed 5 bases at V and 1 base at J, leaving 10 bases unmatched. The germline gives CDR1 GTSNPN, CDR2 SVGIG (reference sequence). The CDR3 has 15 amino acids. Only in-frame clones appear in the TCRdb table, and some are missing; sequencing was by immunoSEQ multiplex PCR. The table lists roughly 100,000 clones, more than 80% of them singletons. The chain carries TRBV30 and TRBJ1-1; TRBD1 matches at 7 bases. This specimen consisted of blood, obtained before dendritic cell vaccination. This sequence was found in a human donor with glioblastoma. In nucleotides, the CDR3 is TGTGCCTGGGGGGGGTCCCGGGACAGGAACACTGAAGCTTTCTTT. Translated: CAWGGSRDRNTEAFF. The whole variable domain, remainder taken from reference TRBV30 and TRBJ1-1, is SQTIHQWPATLVQPVGSPLSLECTVEGTSNPNLYWYRQAAGRGLQLLFYSVGIGQISSEVPQNLSASRPQDRQFILSSKKLLLSDSGFYLCAWGGSRDRNTEAFFGQGTRLTVV.